The rows below give T cell receptor beta chains drawn from one sample of a study of T cell responses to AZD1222 COVID-19 vaccine. Sequencing was performed with immunoSEQ multiplex PCR; in TCRdb, only in-frame clones are kept and a portion is missing. The sample has under 170,000 clones; more than 85% are singletons. This material consisted of peripheral blood, taken 28 days after the second AZD1222 dose. The source of these receptors is an adult who received the AZD1222 COVID-19 vaccine. Each CDR3 is given with its conserved first and last residue. The order of the fields is clone size, D gene, V gene, J gene, CDR3 protein, CDR3 DNA. D genes are given only for firm matches. Some rows have no size entry. The others give once, few or many, or a class for an expanded clone.

clone size: NA
D gene: TRBD1
V gene: TRBV3-1/TRBV3-2
J gene: TRBJ1-6
CDR3 protein: CASSQGTARSPLHF
CDR3 DNA: TGTGCCAGCAGCCAGGGGACAGCTCGTTCACCCCTCCACTTT

clone size: NA
D gene: NA
V gene: TRBV28
J gene: TRBJ2-1
CDR3 protein: CASSLPTLSSYNEQFF
CDR3 DNA: TGTGCCAGCAGTCTCCCTACTCTGAGCTCCTACAATGAGCAGTTCTTC

clone size: NA
D gene: TRBD2
V gene: TRBV10-1
J gene: TRBJ2-1
CDR3 protein: CARETSGRVSSYNEQFF
CDR3 DNA: TGCGCCAGGGAGACTAGCGGGAGAGTCAGCTCCTACAATGAGCAGTTCTTC

clone size: once
D gene: NA
V gene: TRBV9
J gene: TRBJ1-2
CDR3 protein: CASSPAYEANYGYTF
CDR3 DNA: TGTGCCAGCAGCCCGGCGTATGAGGCTAACTATGGCTACACCTTC

clone size: NA
D gene: NA
V gene: TRBV14
J gene: TRBJ2-2
CDR3 protein: CASSQSPATGELFF
CDR3 DNA: TGTGCCAGCAGCCAATCCCCAGCGACCGGGGAGCTGTTTTTT

clone size: NA
D gene: TRBD2
V gene: TRBV3-1/TRBV3-2
J gene: TRBJ2-1
CDR3 protein: CASSPWTSSYNEQFF
CDR3 DNA: TGTGCCAGCAGCCCTTGGACTAGCTCCTACAATGAGCAGTTCTTC

clone size: NA
D gene: NA
V gene: TRBV6-1
J gene: TRBJ2-4
CDR3 protein: CASSDHPGQLNIQYF
CDR3 DNA: TGTGCCAGCAGTGACCATCCGGGACAATTAAACATTCAGTACTTC

clone size: NA
D gene: TRBD1
V gene: TRBV6-2/TRBV6-3
J gene: TRBJ1-6
CDR3 protein: CASSYSGTVNSPLHF
CDR3 DNA: TGTGCCAGCAGTTACTCCGGGACAGTAAATTCACCCCTCCACTTT

clone size: NA
D gene: TRBD1
V gene: TRBV28
J gene: TRBJ2-3
CDR3 protein: CASRGQGTDTQYF
CDR3 DNA: TGTGCCAGCAGGGGACAGGGAACAGATACGCAGTATTTT

clone size: NA
D gene: NA
V gene: TRBV19
J gene: TRBJ1-5
CDR3 protein: CASPLVTLSNQPQHF
CDR3 DNA: TGTGCCAGTCCCCTGGTGACACTAAGCAATCAGCCCCAGCATTTT

clone size: NA
D gene: NA
V gene: TRBV14
J gene: TRBJ1-2
CDR3 protein: CASSPQDYGYTF
CDR3 DNA: TGTGCCAGCAGCCCCCAAGACTATGGCTACACCTTC

clone size: NA
D gene: TRBD1
V gene: TRBV28
J gene: TRBJ2-3
CDR3 protein: CASSSTGTGGAYTQYF
CDR3 DNA: TGTGCCAGCAGTTCGACCGGGACAGGGGGCGCCTATACGCAGTATTTT

clone size: once
D gene: TRBD1
V gene: TRBV7-9
J gene: TRBJ1-2
CDR3 protein: CASSLGQGYGYTF
CDR3 DNA: TGTGCCAGCAGTCTTGGACAGGGCTATGGCTACACCTTC

clone size: NA
D gene: NA
V gene: TRBV29-1
J gene: TRBJ1-1
CDR3 protein: CSVAPGGMNTEAFF
CDR3 DNA: TGCAGCGTTGCACCTGGGGGGATGAACACTGAAGCTTTCTTT

clone size: NA
D gene: TRBD1
V gene: TRBV19
J gene: TRBJ1-1
CDR3 protein: CASSLVGTVNTEAFF
CDR3 DNA: TGTGCCAGTAGTTTAGTGGGGACAGTGAACACTGAAGCTTTCTTT

clone size: NA
D gene: NA
V gene: TRBV10-3
J gene: TRBJ2-6
CDR3 protein: CAISEGRIRGSGANVLTF
CDR3 DNA: TGTGCCATCAGTGAAGGACGAATCCGCGGCTCTGGGGCCAACGTCCTGACTTTC

clone size: NA
D gene: TRBD2
V gene: TRBV3-1/TRBV3-2
J gene: TRBJ2-3
CDR3 protein: CASSQGGGAQYF
CDR3 DNA: TGTGCCAGCAGCCAAGGGGGGGGTGCGCAGTATTTT

clone size: NA
D gene: TRBD1
V gene: TRBV27
J gene: TRBJ1-1
CDR3 protein: CASRKQGAGAFF
CDR3 DNA: TGTGCCAGCAGAAAACAGGGGGCTGGCGCTTTCTTT

clone size: NA
D gene: NA
V gene: TRBV30
J gene: TRBJ2-7
CDR3 protein: CAWSVSSYEQYF
CDR3 DNA: TGTGCCTGGAGTGTTAGCTCCTACGAGCAGTACTTC

clone size: NA
D gene: NA
V gene: TRBV9
J gene: TRBJ2-7
CDR3 protein: CASSGAAARPYEQYF
CDR3 DNA: TGTGCCAGCAGCGGTGCAGCGGCCCGCCCCTACGAGCAGTACTTC

clone size: NA
D gene: NA
V gene: TRBV7-9
J gene: TRBJ2-7
CDR3 protein: CASSLAGRGSYEQYF
CDR3 DNA: TGTGCCAGCAGCTTAGCGGGGCGAGGTTCCTACGAGCAGTACTTC

clone size: NA
D gene: TRBD2
V gene: TRBV28
J gene: TRBJ2-5
CDR3 protein: CASSLKSGDFRETQYF
CDR3 DNA: TGTGCCAGCAGTTTAAAAAGCGGGGACTTTCGAGAGACCCAGTACTTC

clone size: NA
D gene: NA
V gene: TRBV10-3
J gene: TRBJ1-2
CDR3 protein: CAISEARTANYGYTF
CDR3 DNA: TGTGCCATCAGTGAGGCCAGGACAGCTAACTATGGCTACACCTTC

clone size: NA
D gene: TRBD2
V gene: TRBV7-3
J gene: TRBJ2-2
CDR3 protein: CASRLPGLASAGELFF
CDR3 DNA: TGTGCCAGCAGATTGCCGGGACTAGCGTCAGCCGGGGAGCTGTTTTTT

clone size: NA
D gene: NA
V gene: TRBV5-8
J gene: TRBJ1-1
CDR3 protein: CASSYREDTEAFF
CDR3 DNA: TGTGCCAGCAGCTACAGGGAAGACACTGAAGCTTTCTTT

clone size: once
D gene: TRBD2
V gene: TRBV3-1/TRBV3-2
J gene: TRBJ2-1
CDR3 protein: CASSQGSGSDEQFF
CDR3 DNA: TGTGCCAGCAGCCAAGGAAGCGGGAGTGATGAGCAGTTCTTC

clone size: once
D gene: NA
V gene: TRBV5-1
J gene: TRBJ2-2
CDR3 protein: CASSSLDQRPNTGELFF
CDR3 DNA: TGCGCCAGCAGCTCCTTAGACCAAAGACCGAACACCGGGGAGCTGTTTTTT